A single TCR beta chain is shown here with its context. Its antigen remains unidentified. Some clones are missing from TCRdb's copy, which holds only in-frame ones; the method was immunoSEQ multiplex PCR. The sample has some 64,000 clones, around 82% seen once. This record belongs to a study of OX40 agonist ivuxolimab in advanced cancers. The CDR3 has 14 residues. The germline gives CDR1 MNHEY, CDR2 SVGAGI. Trimming pared 0 bases from V and 10 bases from J, leaving 13 bases between. Study-wide results and limits: Patients with a partial response at 0.1-3.0 mg/kg had among the lowest clonal expansion.

The rearrangement links TRBV6-5 to TRBJ2-1; tentative D call: TRBD2 (7 bases). The clonotype comes from an adult with an advanced solid tumor such as melanoma, head and neck, liver or kidney cancer. This specimen consisted of CD4+ or CD8+ T cells sorted from blood, obtained in a trial of the OX40 agonist ivuxolimab. The CDR3 DNA reads as TGTGCCAGCAGTTACTCTCGGAGGGGGGGGGAGCAGTTCTTC. It codes for CASSYSRRGGEQFF.